Shown below are 9 T cell receptor beta chains from a single sample sequenced in a study of tumor and adjacent non-tumor tissue in lung cancer. The template was RNA from unsorted bulk tissue. Three rounds of nested PCR, following a modified ARM-PCR protocol, produced the TCRbeta library. MiXCR was run by TCRdb on the multiplex PCR reads, yielding one entry per CDR3 protein. The table lists some 80,000 distinct CDR3 sequences, roughly 72% of them singletons. The specimen was lung tumor tissue. Receptor source: a woman in her forties with non-small cell lung cancer.

Concerning this clonotype: A much larger clone lies one base from this, so it may be a read error. This chain joins TRBV30 and TRBJ1-6; a possible D gene is TRBD1 (5 bases). The germline gives CDR1 GTSNPN, CDR2 SVGIG (reference sequence). This CDR3 spans 14 amino acids. Trimming removed 3 bases at V and 5 bases at J, with 11 bases between. In DNA form, the CDR3 reads TGTGCCTGGAGCCGGGGCAGGGATAATTCACCCCTCCACTTT. Its translation: CAWSRGRDNSPLHF.

This clonotype was picked up a small number of times. A read error may explain this, as a much larger clone is one base away. V and J are TRBV30 and TRBJ2-1; 7 nucleotides match TRBD2. This CDR3 is 12 amino acids long. The germline gives CDR1 GTSNPN, CDR2 SVGIG (reference sequence). CDR3: CVLHGGYNEQFF. The DNA of the CDR3 is TGTGTCCTACACGGGGGGTACAATGAGCAGTTCTTC.

At least ten counts were recorded for this clonotype. The chain uses TRBV13 and TRBJ2-5; no clear D gene. With 3 bases removed from V and 3 bases from J, the gap between germline ends came to 11 bases. CDR1 is PRHDT, CDR2 FYEKMQ, per germline (reference sequence). This CDR3 is built from 14 residues. This CDR3 is CASSFFWRKETQYF. In DNA, the CDR3 is TGTGCCAGCAGCTTCTTTTGGAGAAAAGAGACCCAGTACTTC. The full variable domain, rest sourced from reference TRBV13 and TRBJ2-5, is AAGVIQSPRHLIKEKRETATLKCYPIPRHDTVYWYQQGPGQDPQFLISFYEKMQSDKGSIPDRFSAQQFSDYHSELNMSSLELGDSALYFCASSFFWRKETQYFGPGTRLLVL.

Comment on this clonotype: One junction end does not reproduce the germline sequence, and a read error may be involved. This chain links TRBV6-5 with TRBJ1-5; D might be TRBD1 (6 bases). Germline V gene lookup returns CDR1 MNHEY and CDR2 SVGAGI. This CDR3 spans 15 amino acids. DNA for the CDR3: TGTGCCAGCAGTCCAACAGGGTGGGCTAATCAGCCCCTGCATTTT. Translated: CASSPTGWANQPLHF.

As regards this clonotype: An end of the junction differs from the germline gene, which may be a read error. The gene calls are TRBV6-2 or TRBV6-3 and TRBJ2-3; TRBD2 aligns across 13 bases. Germline values: CDR1 MNHEY, CDR2 SVGEGT. The CDR3 extends over 16 amino acids. Here the CDR3 reads CANRVGTSGKIDTQYF. The CDR3 bases are TGTGCCAACAGGGTAGGGACTAGCGGGAAAATAGATACGCAATATTTT.

V and J are TRBV12-3 or TRBV12-4 and TRBJ2-5, with D possibly being TRBD1 (5 bases). The V and J ends lost 3 bases and 11 bases respectively, with 22 bases between them. The CDR3 runs to 15 residues. This CDR3 is CASSFPQGRREAQYF. The CDR3 DNA follows: TGTGCCAGCAGTTTTCCTCAGGGAAGGCGAGAGGCACAGTACTTC.

In this sample, this clonotype turned up a few times. This chain connects TRBV2 to TRBJ1-1, with D perhaps TRBD1 (5 bases). CDR3 size: 13 residues. Germline CDR1 reads SNHLY; CDR2 reads FYNNEI. The V end lost 8 bases, the J end lost 1 base, and 11 bases lay between the germline ends. The CDR3 loop reads CASSRGGNTEAFF. For the CDR3, the DNA is TGTGCCAGCTCGAGGGGAGGGAACACTGAAGCTTTCTTT.

With regard to this clonotype: The junction differs from germline at one of its ends, possibly a read error. The chain links TRBV28 to TRBJ1-2; 8 bases match TRBD1. This CDR3 is 14 amino acids long. CDR1 and CDR2 (germline): MDHEN, SYDVKM. CDR3 coding DNA: TGTGCCAGCAGGCGGAACAGGGGGTACTATGGTTACACCTTC. As protein: CASRRNRGYYGYTF.

The chain recombines TRBV6-2 or TRBV6-3 with TRBJ2-3, with 9 positions matching TRBD1. The CDR3 contains 18 residues. Germline V gene sequence: CDR1 MNHEY, CDR2 SVGEGT. Trimming cost V 6 bases and J 15 bases; bases outside gene matches: 28. CDR3 sequence reads: CASSRGSGQGNYTDMQYF. Written as DNA, the CDR3 is TGTGCCAGCAGCCGCGGGTCGGGACAGGGAAATTACACAGATATGCAATATTTT.